This TCR beta chain was observed in a study of blood T cell repertoires in COVID-19. This clone has more than one count but fewer than ten. The CDR3 covers 14 residues. V lost 2 bases and J 5 bases, leaving 9 bases between the germline ends. Germline CDR1 is SGHTA and CDR2 is FQGNSA. The assay was immunoSEQ multiplex PCR, and TCRdb's table has in-frame clones only and misses some. The data show under 150,000 clones, with around four fifths seen just once and 25% held by the top ten. The chain employs TRBV7-2 and TRBJ1-4; D gene ambiguous. This clonotype was sampled from a human donor in a cohort sampled during active COVID-19. Sequencing was performed on peripheral blood. The CDR3 protein is CASSLFGENEKLFF. DNA for the CDR3: TGTGCCAGCAGCTTATTCGGGGAAAATGAAAAACTGTTTTTT.